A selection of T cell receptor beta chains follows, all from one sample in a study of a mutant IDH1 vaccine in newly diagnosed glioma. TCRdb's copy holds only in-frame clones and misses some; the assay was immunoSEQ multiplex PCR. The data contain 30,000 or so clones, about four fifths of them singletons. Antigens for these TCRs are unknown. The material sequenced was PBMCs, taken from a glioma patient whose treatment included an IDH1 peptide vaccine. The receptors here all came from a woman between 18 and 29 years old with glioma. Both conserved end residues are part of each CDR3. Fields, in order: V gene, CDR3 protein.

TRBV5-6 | CASNRAGRYEQYF
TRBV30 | CAWSLGQGTGTQYF
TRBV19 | CASSEGLGAYEQYF
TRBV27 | CASSGGFNQPQHF
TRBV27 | CASRRQGMNTEAFF
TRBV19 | CASRGKHLNTEAFF
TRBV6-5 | CASSYSSEGRSPLHF
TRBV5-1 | CASSFGLAGLGGNEQFF
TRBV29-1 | CSGQINTGELFF
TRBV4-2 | CASSQAAGVGNEQFF
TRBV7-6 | CASSLGDDSMNTEAFF
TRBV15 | CATSSSSGRRSGELFF
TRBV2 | CASSEKSSYEQYF
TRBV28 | CASTGRINQPQHF
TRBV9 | CASSVGGSNSGNTIYF
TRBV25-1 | CASSDRGSVDGYTF
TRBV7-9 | CASSPTGERPQHF
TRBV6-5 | CASSYGRTPSYNEQFF
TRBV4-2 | CASSQGLAANEQFF
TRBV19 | CASSIVGDQPQHF
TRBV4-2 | CASSQLTGEGMGYNEQFF
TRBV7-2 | CASSLLLSTDTQYF
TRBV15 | CATSRAKMNTEAFF
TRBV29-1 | CSVGARAKDEQFF
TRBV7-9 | CASSRGSATDTQYF